This section outlines one T cell receptor beta chain sequence together with its context. Its antigen is undetermined. One end of the junction is discordant with germline, which a read error may explain. TCRdb re-derived calls from the reads in MiXCR, one entry per CDR3 protein. Found here are around 330,000 distinct CDR3 sequences, 17% of them singletons; the top ten hold approximately 12%. These data belong to a study of T cell repertoires in cytomegalovirus infection. Study-wide background: It can be stated that public TCR beta signatures indicated CMV infection as well as a matching HLA type. Overall study findings and caveats: Accumulated public TCR beta family frequency recognized individuals carrying CMV together with the relevant HLA.

The length of the CDR3 is 11 residues. The germline V gene has CDR1 MNHNS and CDR2 SASEGT. Sequenced sample: PBMCs. The sequence derives from a human donor in good health (CMV status not recorded). Some clones in this sample may be carry-over from other donors' samples. The chain links TRBV6-1 to TRBJ2-3; perhaps D is TRBD1 or TRBD2 (7 bases each). The CDR3 region is CARSSGGAVSF. As DNA, the CDR3 is TGTGCCAGAAGTTCAGGGGGGGCTGTTTCTTTT.